One T cell receptor beta chain is described in this entry. As originally analysed: By means of reference gene primer amplification, nucleated cell counts were estimated. Produced via immunoSEQ multiplex PCR; TCRdb's table is partial and in-frame only. Clonal size and the V and J genes are those of that table, whereas D and trimming came from the DNA. The data hold under 200,000 clones, with around four fifths observed a single time. The CDR3 runs to 16 residues. From germline, CDR1 is SGHKS and CDR2 YYEKEE (reference sequence). Trimming at V came to 4 bases and at J to 5 bases, leaving 10 bases not matched to a gene. The source of the sample is a study of blood T cell repertoires in COVID-19.

Source material: peripheral blood. This chain uses TRBV5-5 with TRBJ2-5; 11 bases line up with TRBD2. The TCR was taken from an elderly woman with COVID-19, enrolled during active disease. CDR3 loop: CASSILAGGLGETQYF. The DNA of the CDR3 is TGTGCCAGCAGCATATTAGCGGGAGGGCTGGGGGAGACCCAGTACTTC.